This T cell receptor beta chain was profiled in a study of blood T cell repertoires in COVID-19. Looking at the study overall: The study drew acute and convalescent COVID-19 samples from the United States, Italy and Spain. Sources were T cells, B-cell-depleted T cells, or PBMCs; the material itself was cDNA or gDNA.

Cohort allocation depended upon clinical history that participants reported. There are a few counts of this clone. Using immunoSEQ multiplex PCR, the repertoire was profiled, and TCRdb retains in-frame clones only, with some absent. The sample shows roughly 200,000 clones, approximately 80% of them seen only once. Sequenced sample: PBMCs or T cells enriched from blood (not recorded which). The clonotype comes from a woman aged 55 to 70 with acute COVID-19.

The DNA for the CDR3 is TGTGCCAGCAGCTTAGTCCGGGCAGGGAATACTGAAGCTTTCTTT. Its protein product is CASSLVRAGNTEAFF. The rearrangement links TRBV11-1 to TRBJ1-1; D is perhaps TRBD1 (5 bases). Per the germline V gene, CDR1 is SGHAT and CDR2 is FQDESV (reference sequence). CDR3 length: 15 amino acids. The V and J ends lost 1 base and 5 bases respectively, with 14 bases between them.